Sequencing of this T cell receptor beta chain was carried out in a study of patients and donors after allogeneic stem cell transplantation. The table lists this clonotype with many counts. TCRdb ran MiXCR on the RT-PCR reads and lists one entry per CDR3 protein. Among under 200,000 distinct CDR3 sequences listed, 25% to 35% were seen once. J gave up 5 bases and V 1 base, and 1 base lay outside the gene matches. CDR1 is MNHNS, CDR2 SASEGT, per germline. The CDR3 loop spans 15 amino acids. The rearrangement links TRBV6-1 to TRBJ1-5; 11 bases align to TRBD1. Sequencing was done on a sample of blood, either unsorted or a sorted T cell fraction (not recorded which). This clonotype was obtained from a human donor who was either an allogeneic HSCT recipient or a stem cell or donor lymphocyte infusion donor (not recorded which). It is not recorded whose cells these are; they may come from a transplant donor. CDR3 in DNA: TGTGCCAGCAGTGAAGGGGGACAGGGGGATCAGCCCCAGCATTTT. It translates to CASSEGGQGDQPQHF.